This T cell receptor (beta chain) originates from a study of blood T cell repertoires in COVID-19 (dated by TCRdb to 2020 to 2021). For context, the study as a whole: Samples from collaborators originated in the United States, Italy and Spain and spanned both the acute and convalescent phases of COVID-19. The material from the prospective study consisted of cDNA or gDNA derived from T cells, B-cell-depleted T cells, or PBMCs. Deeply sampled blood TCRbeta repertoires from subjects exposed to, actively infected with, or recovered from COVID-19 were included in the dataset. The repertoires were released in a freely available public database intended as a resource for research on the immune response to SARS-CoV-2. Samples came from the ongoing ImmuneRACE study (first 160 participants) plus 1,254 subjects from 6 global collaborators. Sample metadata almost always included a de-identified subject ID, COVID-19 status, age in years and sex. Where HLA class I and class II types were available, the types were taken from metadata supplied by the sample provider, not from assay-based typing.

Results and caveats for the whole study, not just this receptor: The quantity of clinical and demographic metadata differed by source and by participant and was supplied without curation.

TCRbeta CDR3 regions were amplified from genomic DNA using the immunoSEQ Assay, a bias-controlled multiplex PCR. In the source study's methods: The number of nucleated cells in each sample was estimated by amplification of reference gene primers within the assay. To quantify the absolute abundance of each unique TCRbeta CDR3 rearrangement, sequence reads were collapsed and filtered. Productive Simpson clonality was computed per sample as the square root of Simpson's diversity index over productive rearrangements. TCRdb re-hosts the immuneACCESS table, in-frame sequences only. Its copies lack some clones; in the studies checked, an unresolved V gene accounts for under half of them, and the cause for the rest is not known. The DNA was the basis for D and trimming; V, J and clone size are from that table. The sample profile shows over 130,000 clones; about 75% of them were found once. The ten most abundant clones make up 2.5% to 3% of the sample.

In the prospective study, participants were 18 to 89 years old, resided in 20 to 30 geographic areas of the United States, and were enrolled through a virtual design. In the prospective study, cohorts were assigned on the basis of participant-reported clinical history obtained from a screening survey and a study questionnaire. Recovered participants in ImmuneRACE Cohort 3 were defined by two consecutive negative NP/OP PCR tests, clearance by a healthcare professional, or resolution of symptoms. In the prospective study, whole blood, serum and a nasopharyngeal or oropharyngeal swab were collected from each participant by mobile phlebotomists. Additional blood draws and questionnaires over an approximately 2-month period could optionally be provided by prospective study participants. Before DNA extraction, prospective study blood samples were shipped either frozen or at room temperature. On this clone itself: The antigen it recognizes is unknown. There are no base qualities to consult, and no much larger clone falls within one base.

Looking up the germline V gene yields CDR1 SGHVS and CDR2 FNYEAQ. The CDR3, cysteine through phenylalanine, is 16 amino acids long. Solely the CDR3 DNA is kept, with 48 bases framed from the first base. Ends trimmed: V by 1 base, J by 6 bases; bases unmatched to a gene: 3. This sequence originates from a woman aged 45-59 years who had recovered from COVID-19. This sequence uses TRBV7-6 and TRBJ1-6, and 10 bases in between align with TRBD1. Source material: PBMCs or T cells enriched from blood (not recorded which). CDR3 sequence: CASSLEGTGVNSPLHF. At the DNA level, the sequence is TGTGCCAGCAGCTTAGAGGGGACAGGGGTTAATTCACCCCTCCACTTT.